The present entry profiles one T cell receptor beta chain with its context. Its antigen is undetermined. The data derive from a study of shared clonotypes between healthy human individuals. Germline V lookup: CDR1 SGHDT, CDR2 YYEEEE. CDR3 length: 15 residues. The trim removed 0 bases at V and 2 bases at J, leaving 3 bases unmatched. Only in-frame clones appear in the TCRdb table, and some are missing; sequencing was by immunoSEQ multiplex PCR. The repertoire consists of over 1.5 million clones, with approximately 98% occurring once and the leading ten covering about 0.42%. Study-wide results and caveats: Expectations were that clonotype sharing among donors would be affected by sequencing depth.

This receptor was obtained from a man aged 30 to 39 in good health. Source material: naive CD4+ T cells sorted from blood. Subset: CD45RA+ positively selected. V gene TRBV5-6 combines with J gene TRBJ1-2; 8 nucleotides match TRBD1. The chain's CDR3 is CASSLVTGANYGYTF. The CDR3 DNA is TGTGCCAGCAGCTTGGTGACAGGGGCGAACTATGGCTACACCTTC.